What follows are 8 T cell receptor beta chains derived from one specimen sequenced in a study of cytomegalovirus exposure and HLA in healthy donors. 13 Jbeta primers and 60 Vbeta primers were used for the PCR. The data were produced by immunoSEQ multiplex PCR, yet TCRdb's version contains in-frame clones alone and is incomplete. This sample carries roughly 100,000 clones, 78% of them seen once, and the ten largest clones take approximately 3.3%. Sequences were obtained from PBMCs. Receptors were obtained from a woman between 40 and 55 years old in good health and CMV-seronegative.

The chain couples TRBV27 to TRBJ2-2; 14 bases are a match to TRBD2. Germline values: CDR1 MNHEY, CDR2 SMNVEV (reference sequence). Trimming removed 4 bases from V and 1 base from J; junction bases left unmatched: 5. The CDR3 sequence is 18 residues long. This CDR3 reads CASSYRGTSGRNTGELFF. In DNA form, the CDR3 reads TGTGCCAGCAGTTACCGCGGGACTAGCGGGAGGAACACCGGGGAGCTGTTTTTT.

V usage is TRBV7-2 and J usage is TRBJ2-3; D gene ambiguous. Trimming pared 5 bases from V and 6 bases from J, leaving 12 bases between. The germline gives CDR1 SGHTA, CDR2 FQGNSA. The CDR3 extends over 13 amino acids. CDR3 sequence reads: CASSLVLEDTQYF. The CDR3 DNA reads as TGTGCCAGCAGCCTAGTCTTGGAGGATACGCAGTATTTT.

The chain carries TRBV6-4 and TRBJ2-1; maybe TRBD2 (5 bases). This CDR3 comprises 19 residues. In germline, CDR1 is MRHNA, CDR2 SNTAGT. The CDR3 bases are TGTGGTAGGGTGAAGGGAGTAGCTTGTGAGGGTTCGTCCTACAATGAGCAGTTCTTC. This gives the protein CGRVKGVACEGSSYNEQFF.

This clone is a singleton in its sample. The rearrangement joins TRBV2 to TRBJ2-2; 9 nucleotides match TRBD1. This CDR3 has 17 amino acids. The V gene end was trimmed by 5 bases and the J gene end by 1 base; junction bases not matched to a gene: 8. CDR1 is SNHLY and CDR2 is FYNNEI in the germline V gene. This CDR3 is CASSLQGALRNTGELFF. For the CDR3, the DNA is TGTGCCAGCAGTCTACAGGGGGCTTTACGGAACACCGGGGAGCTGTTTTTT.

This chain joins TRBV18 and TRBJ2-1, with 9 bases lining up with TRBD2. The CDR3 spans 15 residues. The J segment lost 8 bases and the V segment lost 1 base, leaving 6 bases of the junction unmatched. Looked up from germline, CDR1 is KGHSH and CDR2 is LQKENI. The CDR3 sequence is CASSPLAGVAYEQFF. CDR3 DNA sequence: TGTGCCAGCTCACCACTAGCGGGAGTGGCATATGAGCAGTTCTTC. Supplemented by reference TRBV18 and TRBJ2-1, the full variable domain reads NAGVMQNPRHLVRRRGQEARLRCSPMKGHSHVYWYRQLPEEGLKFMVYLQKENIIDESGMPKERFSAEFPKEGPSILRIQQVVRGDSAAYFCASSPLAGVAYEQFFGPGTRLTVL.

The genes are TRBV6-5 and TRBJ2-2; D is possibly TRBD2 (6 bases). This CDR3 contains 15 residues. Trimming removed 5 bases at V and 1 base at J, with 11 bases between. Germline V gene lookup returns CDR1 MNHEY and CDR2 SVGAGI. The CDR3 here is CASSRARENTGELFF. CDR3 DNA sequence: TGTGCCAGCAGTCGCGCGCGGGAGAACACCGGGGAGCTGTTTTTT.

The chain recombines TRBV7-6 with TRBJ1-1, with a weak D call TRBD1 (5 bases). Per germline, CDR1 SGHVS and CDR2 FNYEAQ. Trimming shortened V by 5 bases and J by 1 base, and 8 bases separated the two germline ends. This CDR3 region has 13 residues. CDR3 nucleotides: TGTGCCAGCAGCCGGAGGGGGAACACTGAAGCTTTCTTT. It translates to CASSRRGNTEAFF.

In DNA, the CDR3 is TGTGCCAGCAGCTGGAGGACAGCTCAAGAGACCCAGTACTTC. Translated, it gives CASSWRTAQETQYF. V is TRBV7-2 and J is TRBJ2-5; possible D gene TRBD1, 6 bases. Per the germline V gene, CDR1 is SGHTA and CDR2 is FQGNSA. CDR3 length: 14 amino acids. The V and J ends lost 4 bases and 2 bases respectively, with 11 bases between them.